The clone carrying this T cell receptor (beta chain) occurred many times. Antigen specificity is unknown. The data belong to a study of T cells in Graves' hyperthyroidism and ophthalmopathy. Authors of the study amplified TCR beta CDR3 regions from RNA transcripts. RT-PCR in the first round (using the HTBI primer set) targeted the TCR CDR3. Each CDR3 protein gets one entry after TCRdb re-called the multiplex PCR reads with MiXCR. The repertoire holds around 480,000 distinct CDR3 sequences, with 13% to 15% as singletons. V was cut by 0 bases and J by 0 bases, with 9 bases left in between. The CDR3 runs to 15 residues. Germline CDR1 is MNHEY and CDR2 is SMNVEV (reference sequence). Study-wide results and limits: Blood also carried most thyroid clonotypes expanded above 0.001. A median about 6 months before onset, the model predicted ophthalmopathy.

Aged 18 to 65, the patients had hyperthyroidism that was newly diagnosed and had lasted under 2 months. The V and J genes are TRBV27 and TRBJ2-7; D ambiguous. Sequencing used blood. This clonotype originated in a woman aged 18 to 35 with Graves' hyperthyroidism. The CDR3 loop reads CASSLSGQNSYEQYF. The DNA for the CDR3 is TGTGCCAGCAGTTTATCGGGCCAGAACTCCTACGAGCAGTACTTC.